This T cell receptor beta chain was profiled in a study of shared T cell receptors in the human thymus. The assay was immunoSEQ multiplex PCR, and TCRdb's table has in-frame clones only and misses some. Among roughly 660,000 clones, approximately 88% were seen once, and the ten largest hold roughly 0.0097%. The V gene end was trimmed by 2 bases and the J gene end by 4 bases; junction bases not matched to a gene: 2. This CDR3 comprises 14 residues. Germline V gene sequence: CDR1 WNHNN, CDR2 SYGVQD (reference sequence). The same data also contributed to another study, on human thymus T cells.

The chain uses TRBV10-1 and TRBJ2-4, with 7 bases identical to TRBD1. Sample: thymocytes. The clonotype comes from a boy in the first two years of life with a congenital heart defect. As DNA, the CDR3 is TGCGCCAGCAGTGAGGGGACAGCGAAAAACATTCAGTACTTC. Protein sequence: CASSEGTAKNIQYF.